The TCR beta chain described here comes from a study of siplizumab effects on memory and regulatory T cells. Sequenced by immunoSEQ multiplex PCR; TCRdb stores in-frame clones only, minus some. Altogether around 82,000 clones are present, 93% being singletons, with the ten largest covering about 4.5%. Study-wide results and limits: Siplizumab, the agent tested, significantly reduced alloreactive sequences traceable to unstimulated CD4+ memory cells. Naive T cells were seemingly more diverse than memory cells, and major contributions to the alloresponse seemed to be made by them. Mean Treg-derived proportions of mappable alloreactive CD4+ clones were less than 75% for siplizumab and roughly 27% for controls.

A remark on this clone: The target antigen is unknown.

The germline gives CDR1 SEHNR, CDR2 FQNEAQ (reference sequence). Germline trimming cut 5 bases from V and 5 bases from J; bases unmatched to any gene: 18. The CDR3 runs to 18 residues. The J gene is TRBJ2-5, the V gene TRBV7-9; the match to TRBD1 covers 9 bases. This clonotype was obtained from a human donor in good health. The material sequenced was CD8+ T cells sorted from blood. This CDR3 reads CASSPFTLQGARGETQYF. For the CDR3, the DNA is TGTGCCAGCAGCCCCTTTACCTTACAGGGGGCGCGGGGGGAGACCCAGTACTTC.